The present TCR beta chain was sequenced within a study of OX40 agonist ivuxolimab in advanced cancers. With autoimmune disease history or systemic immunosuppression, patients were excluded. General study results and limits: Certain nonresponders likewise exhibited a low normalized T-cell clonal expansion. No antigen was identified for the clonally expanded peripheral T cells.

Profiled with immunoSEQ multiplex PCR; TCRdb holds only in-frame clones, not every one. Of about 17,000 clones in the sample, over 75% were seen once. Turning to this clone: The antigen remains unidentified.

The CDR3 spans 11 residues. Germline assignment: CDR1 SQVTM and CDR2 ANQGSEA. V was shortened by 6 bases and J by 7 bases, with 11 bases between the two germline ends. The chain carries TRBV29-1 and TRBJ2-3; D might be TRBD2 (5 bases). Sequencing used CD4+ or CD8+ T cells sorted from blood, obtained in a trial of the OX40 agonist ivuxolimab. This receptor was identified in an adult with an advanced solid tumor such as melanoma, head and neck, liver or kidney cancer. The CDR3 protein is CSVEGLNTQYF. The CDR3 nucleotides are TGCAGCGTAGAGGGTCTAAATACGCAGTATTTT.